One T cell receptor (beta chain) is described in this entry. This clone's antigen is unknown. Nothing much larger sits one base from this clone, and base qualities are not available. CDR1 ENHRY and CDR2 SYGVKD are derived from the germline V gene. V has 2 bases trimmed and J has 6 bases trimmed; junction bases matching no gene number 5. From its cysteine to its phenylalanine, the CDR3 spans 15 amino acids. The entry retains the CDR3 DNA only, 45 bases that are in frame from base 1. The data belong to a study of technical replicates of blood from several donors (dated by TCRdb to about 2017). The library was produced with the immunoSEQ multiplex PCR assay. What TCRdb holds here is the immuneACCESS table cut down to in-frame rearrangements. Part of the clones is not present; checked against another copy, under half of the missing clones reflect an unresolved V gene, and the others are unexplained. A total of roughly 6,500 clones appear in this sample, almost 97% of them only once. The ten largest clones add up to roughly 7% of the sample.

In this chain, TRBV10-3 is recombined with TRBJ1-5, with 9 central nucleotides matching TRBD1. The clonotype was recovered from a human donor in good health. The sequenced material came from PBMCs. The nucleotides are TGTGCCATCAGTGAGCCAGGACAGGGGAGTCAGCCCCAGCATTTT. Translated, this is CAISEPGQGSQPQHF.